The rows below give T cell receptor beta chains drawn from one sample of a study of CD8 T cells in ankylosing spondylitis. In TCRdb, the 5' RACE reads were re-called with MiXCR into one record per CDR3 protein. The data contain 250,000 to 350,000 distinct CDR3 sequences, around 20% of them singletons. Input material: blood, either unsorted or a sorted T cell fraction (not recorded which). Source of these receptors: a female donor with ankylosing spondylitis or in good health (not recorded which). Each CDR3 is given with its conserved first and last residue. A D gene is named only where the DNA matches it firmly. Clone size is stated in some rows and not others, as once, few, many or a class when expanded.

V	size	D	J	DNA	CDR3
TRBV20-1	.	.	TRBJ1-6	TGCAGTGCTAGATCCGGGAGCTCCTATAATTCACCCCTCCACTTT	CSARSGSSYNSPLHF
TRBV29-1	many	.	TRBJ1-4	TGCAGCGGCGCGACTGCTGAAAAACTGTTTTTT	CSGATAEKLFF
TRBV6-5	many	.	TRBJ1-5	TGTGCCAGCAGTTACATGGAGGGGCAGCCCCAGCATTTT	CASSYMEGQPQHF
TRBV27	.	.	TRBJ2-5	TGTGCCAGCAGTTTATCCGCACCCGCGAAGTCGTGGGACTACCAAGAGACCCAGTACTTC	CASSLSAPAKSWDYQETQYF
TRBV10-3	.	TRBD2	TRBJ2-1	TGTGCCATCGAGCGGGGAGCGGGAGATGAGCAGTTCTTC	CAIERGAGDEQFF
TRBV6-1	.	.	TRBJ2-7	TGTGCCAGCACCCCTCGAAGACAGTCCTCCTACGAGCAGTACTTC	CASTPRRQSSYEQYF
TRBV10-3	few	TRBD2	TRBJ2-5	TGTGCCATCAGTGGCCTAGCGGGAGGTGGAGAGACCCAGTACTTC	CAISGLAGGGETQYF
TRBV7-7	many	.	TRBJ2-2	TGTGCCAGCAGCGCCGGTAGTACCGGGGAGCTGTTTTTT	CASSAGSTGELFF
TRBV19	few	.	TRBJ2-6	TGTGCCAGTATTCCTAGCAACTCTGGGGCCAACGTCCTGACTTTC	CASIPSNSGANVLTF
TRBV25-1	few	.	TRBJ1-3	TGTGCCAGCAGTGAATATGCAGGGGATGACACCATATATTTT	CASSEYAGDDTIYF
TRBV5-5	.	.	TRBJ1-5	TGTGCCAGCAGCCCCTGGCAGAGTTATCAGCCCCAGCATTTT	CASSPWQSYQPQHF
TRBV18	.	.	TRBJ2-5	TGTGCCAGCTCACCCTTGGGGATGGGAGAGTATCCAGAGACCCAGTACTTC	CASSPLGMGEYPETQYF
TRBV28	.	TRBD2	TRBJ2-1	TGTGCCAGCAGACTAGCGGGAGGCTCCCACATGAGAGAGCAGTTCTTC	CASRLAGGSHMREQFF
TRBV11-1	.	.	TRBJ1-4	TGTGCCAGCAGCTTAGCTCACGGGGGACGTAATGAAAAACTGTTTTTT	CASSLAHGGRNEKLFF
TRBV7-2	once	TRBD2	TRBJ2-7	TGTGCCAGCACCTTCAGGGGCGGGAGGGGCGAGCAGTACTTC	CASTFRGGRGEQYF
TRBV3-1	.	.	TRBJ2-7	TGTGCCAGCACCCAGGTAGGGGGCTACGAGCAGTACTTC	CASTQVGGYEQYF
TRBV18	few	.	TRBJ2-1	TGTGCCAGCTCACCACGGAACGTGGAGCAGTTCTTC	CASSPRNVEQFF
TRBV20-1	few	.	TRBJ1-1	TGCAGTGCTAGAGGTGGGGGCGCGGGCACTGAAGCTTTCTTT	CSARGGGAGTEAFF
TRBV5-1	few	TRBD2	TRBJ2-3	TGCGCCAGCAGCTTGGTGGCTAGCGGACCCACAGATACGCAGTATTTT	CASSLVASGPTDTQYF
TRBV12-3/TRBV12-4	few	.	TRBJ2-1	TGTGCCAGCAGTTCCAACTACAATGAGCAGTTCTTC	CASSSNYNEQFF
TRBV7-2	.	TRBD1	TRBJ1-1	TGTGCCAGCACGACAGGGGCGAACACTGAAGCTTTCTTT	CASTTGANTEAFF
TRBV6-1	.	TRBD2	TRBJ2-2	TGTGCCAGCAGAGACCCCTCCGGACTAGCGGGGGACACCGGGGAGCTGTTTTTT	CASRDPSGLAGDTGELFF
TRBV29-1	many	TRBD2	TRBJ2-1	TGCAGCGTTGACTGGGCTAGCGGGACATACAATGAGCAGTTCTTC	CSVDWASGTYNEQFF
TRBV24-1	few	TRBD2	TRBJ2-1	TGTGCCACCAGTGAACCGACTAGCGGGGGCGGCTACAATGAGCAGTTCTTC	CATSEPTSGGGYNEQFF
TRBV25-1	.	.	TRBJ2-2	TGTGCCAGCAGCGAAGGGAACTTGAGGACCGGGGAGCTGTTTTTT	CASSEGNLRTGELFF
TRBV18	many	.	TRBJ2-5	TGTGCCAGCAGCCCCGGGGAGACCCAGTACTTC	CASSPGETQYF
TRBV19	.	TRBD1	TRBJ2-2	TGTGCCAGTAGTATAGCTTGGACAGGGGGAACCGGGGAGCTGTTTTTT	CASSIAWTGGTGELFF
TRBV5-5	.	.	TRBJ1-5	TGTGCCACCCAGAGTGGAGGAAATCAGCCCCAGCATTTT	CATQSGGNQPQHF
TRBV3-1	few	TRBD2	TRBJ2-1	TGTGCCAGCAGCCGAAATCCACTAGCGGCCAACAATGAGCAGTTCTTC	CASSRNPLAANNEQFF
TRBV7-9	few	TRBD1	TRBJ2-1	TGTGCCAGCAGCTTTCCCCAGGGGGTCAACAATGAGCAGTTCTTC	CASSFPQGVNNEQFF
TRBV12-3/TRBV12-4	few	TRBD1	TRBJ2-7	TGTGCCAGCAGCCCAGACAGGGCCCCCTACGAGCAGTACTTC	CASSPDRAPYEQYF
TRBV20-1	few	TRBD2	TRBJ2-7	TGCAGTGCTAGAGTCGGACTAGCGTTTTCCTACGAGCAGTACTTC	CSARVGLAFSYEQYF
TRBV29-1	few	.	TRBJ1-2	TGCAGCGCCCAAAGGGGAGGAGGCTACACCTTC	CSAQRGGGYTF
TRBV7-2	many	.	TRBJ1-1	TGTGCCAGCAGCTTATCAGGAGGCGGCGCTGAAGCTTTCTTT	CASSLSGGGAEAFF